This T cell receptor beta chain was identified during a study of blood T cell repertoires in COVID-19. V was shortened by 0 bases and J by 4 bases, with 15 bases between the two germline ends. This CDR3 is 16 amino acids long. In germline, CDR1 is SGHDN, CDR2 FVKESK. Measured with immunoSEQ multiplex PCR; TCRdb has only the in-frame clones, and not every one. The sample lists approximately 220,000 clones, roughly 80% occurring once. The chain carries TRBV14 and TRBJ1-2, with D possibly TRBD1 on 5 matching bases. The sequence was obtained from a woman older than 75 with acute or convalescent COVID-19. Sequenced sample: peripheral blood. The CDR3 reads CASSQDSDARVYGYTF. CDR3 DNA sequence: TGTGCCAGCAGCCAAGATTCCGACGCCAGGGTCTATGGCTACACCTTC.